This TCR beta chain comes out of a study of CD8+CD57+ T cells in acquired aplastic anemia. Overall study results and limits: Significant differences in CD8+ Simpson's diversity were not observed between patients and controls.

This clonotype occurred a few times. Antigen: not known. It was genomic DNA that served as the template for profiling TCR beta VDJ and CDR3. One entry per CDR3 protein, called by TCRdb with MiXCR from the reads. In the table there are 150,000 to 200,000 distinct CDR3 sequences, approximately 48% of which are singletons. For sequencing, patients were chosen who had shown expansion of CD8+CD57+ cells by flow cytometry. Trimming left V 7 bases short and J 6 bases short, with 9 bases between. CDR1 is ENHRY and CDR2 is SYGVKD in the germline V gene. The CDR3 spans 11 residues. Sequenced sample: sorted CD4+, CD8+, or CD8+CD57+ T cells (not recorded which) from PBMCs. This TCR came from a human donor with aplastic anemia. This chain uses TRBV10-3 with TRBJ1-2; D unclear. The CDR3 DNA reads TGTGCCATCAATAGGGAAGATGGCTACACCTTC. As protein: CAINREDGYTF.